This is a list of T cell receptor beta chains from one sample in a study of control samples from healthy donors and cancer patients. The data were produced by immunoSEQ multiplex PCR, yet TCRdb's version contains in-frame clones alone and is incomplete. The data show around 190,000 clones, about 92% seen once. Input material: blood. The receptors originated from a man aged 30-40 years in good health. Both conserved end residues are part of each CDR3. D genes are given only for firm matches. Clone size is given for some rows only: seen once, a few or many times, or a class if the clone is expanded.

V gene: TRBV15; D gene: NA; J gene: TRBJ1-3; clone size: NA; CDR3 DNA: TGTGCCACCAGCAGAGGGGGGGGCGCCGGGTTTTTCGACACCATATATTTT; CDR3 protein: CATSRGGGAGFFDTIYF
V gene: TRBV10-1; D gene: NA; J gene: TRBJ1-4; clone size: once; CDR3 DNA: TGCGCCAGCAGTGAGTCGGGTAATAATGAAAAACTGTTTTTT; CDR3 protein: CASSESGNNEKLFF
V gene: TRBV7-2; D gene: TRBD1; J gene: TRBJ1-1; clone size: NA; CDR3 DNA: TGTGCCAGCAGCAACAGAGGACAGGGGACCCCTGAAGCTTTCTTT; CDR3 protein: CASSNRGQGTPEAFF
V gene: TRBV10-3; D gene: NA; J gene: TRBJ1-6; clone size: NA; CDR3 DNA: TGTGCCATCAGTGAAGTTGGGACTAATAATTCACCCCTCCACTTT; CDR3 protein: CAISEVGTNNSPLHF
V gene: TRBV28; D gene: NA; J gene: TRBJ1-5; clone size: NA; CDR3 DNA: TGTGCCAGCAGTCGCAAGGGAAATCAGCCCCAGCATTTT; CDR3 protein: CASSRKGNQPQHF
V gene: TRBV27; D gene: NA; J gene: TRBJ1-2; clone size: NA; CDR3 DNA: TGTGCCAGCAGTTATGGTGATAACTATGGCTACACCTTC; CDR3 protein: CASSYGDNYGYTF
V gene: TRBV6-2/TRBV6-3; D gene: TRBD1; J gene: TRBJ1-3; clone size: NA; CDR3 DNA: TGTGCCAGCAGTTTCGGACAGGTTGGAAACACCATATATTTT; CDR3 protein: CASSFGQVGNTIYF
V gene: TRBV28; D gene: TRBD1; J gene: TRBJ1-3; clone size: few; CDR3 DNA: TGTGCCAGCAGTCACAGGGGGCGCGGAGTTTCTGGAAACACCATATATTTT; CDR3 protein: CASSHRGRGVSGNTIYF
V gene: TRBV7-2; D gene: NA; J gene: TRBJ1-5; clone size: NA; CDR3 DNA: TGTGCCAGCAGCCCCGGCTTCAGGGCAGTCCAGCATTTT; CDR3 protein: CASSPGFRAVQHF
V gene: TRBV5-1; D gene: TRBD1; J gene: TRBJ1-2; clone size: NA; CDR3 DNA: TGCGCCAGCAGCCGAGACAGGGGGTCAGCTAACTATGGCTACACCTTC; CDR3 protein: CASSRDRGSANYGYTF
V gene: TRBV7-9; D gene: NA; J gene: TRBJ2-3; clone size: few; CDR3 DNA: TGTGCCAGCAGCCCGCGTGGGCCAGATACGCAGTATTTT; CDR3 protein: CASSPRGPDTQYF
V gene: TRBV29-1; D gene: NA; J gene: TRBJ1-5; clone size: NA; CDR3 DNA: TGCAGCGTCGTCCCGACAGACCCTAATCAGCCCCAGCATTTT; CDR3 protein: CSVVPTDPNQPQHF
V gene: TRBV11-2; D gene: NA; J gene: TRBJ1-2; clone size: once; CDR3 DNA: TGTGCCAGCAGGTCAACAGGGACTTATGGCTACACCTTC; CDR3 protein: CASRSTGTYGYTF
V gene: TRBV10-2; D gene: NA; J gene: TRBJ1-3; clone size: NA; CDR3 DNA: TGCGCCAGCGGACGAGCCATCTCTGGAAACACCATATATTTT; CDR3 protein: CASGRAISGNTIYF
V gene: TRBV6-4; D gene: NA; J gene: TRBJ1-1; clone size: NA; CDR3 DNA: TGTGCCAGCAGGGTTGTTTTCTTT; CDR3 protein: CASRVVFF
V gene: TRBV5-4; D gene: NA; J gene: TRBJ2-3; clone size: few; CDR3 DNA: TGTGCCAGCAGCTCGGTCCAGGAAGAGACGCAGTATTTT; CDR3 protein: CASSSVQEETQYF
V gene: TRBV11-2; D gene: TRBD1; J gene: TRBJ1-5; clone size: NA; CDR3 DNA: TGTGCCAGCAGCCCCCTTGAGGGGGCTAGAAGCAATCAGCCCCAGCATTTT; CDR3 protein: CASSPLEGARSNQPQHF
V gene: TRBV5-1; D gene: NA; J gene: TRBJ2-7; clone size: NA; CDR3 DNA: TGCGCCAGCAGCATCGGAGGGGGAGACTCCTACGAGCAGTACTTC; CDR3 protein: CASSIGGGDSYEQYF
V gene: TRBV6-5; D gene: NA; J gene: TRBJ2-1; clone size: NA; CDR3 DNA: TGTGCCAGCAGTTACTCGAGGGGTGGCTCCTACAATGAGCAGTTCTTC; CDR3 protein: CASSYSRGGSYNEQFF
V gene: TRBV7-9; D gene: NA; J gene: TRBJ2-1; clone size: NA; CDR3 DNA: TGTGCCAGCAGGCGGGGCGTAGGTTATCAGTTCTTC; CDR3 protein: CASRRGVGYQFF
V gene: TRBV5-1; D gene: NA; J gene: TRBJ1-2; clone size: NA; CDR3 DNA: TGCGCCAGCTCCCCCAGCGGGGGGAACTATGGCTACACCTTC; CDR3 protein: CASSPSGGNYGYTF
V gene: TRBV5-1; D gene: TRBD2; J gene: TRBJ2-1; clone size: NA; CDR3 DNA: TGCGCCAGCAGCTTGGGACTAGCATCCTACAATGAGCAGTTCTTC; CDR3 protein: CASSLGLASYNEQFF
V gene: TRBV2; D gene: TRBD1; J gene: TRBJ2-3; clone size: NA; CDR3 DNA: TGTGCCAGCAGCGCCGGGACAGGGGGCACAGATACGCAGTATTTT; CDR3 protein: CASSAGTGGTDTQYF
V gene: TRBV7-8; D gene: TRBD1; J gene: TRBJ2-7; clone size: NA; CDR3 DNA: TGTGCCAGCAGCCGAACAGGGGGCTCCCTATCCTACGAGCAGTACTTC; CDR3 protein: CASSRTGGSLSYEQYF
V gene: TRBV5-1; D gene: TRBD1; J gene: TRBJ1-2; clone size: NA; CDR3 DNA: TGCGCCAGCAGCTTCCTTCAGGGGGCCTCTGGCTACACCTTC; CDR3 protein: CASSFLQGASGYTF
V gene: TRBV27; D gene: TRBD1; J gene: TRBJ1-2; clone size: NA; CDR3 DNA: TGTGCCAGCAGTCCAGGGGACAGGGGGAACTATGGCTACACCTTC; CDR3 protein: CASSPGDRGNYGYTF
V gene: TRBV5-6; D gene: NA; J gene: TRBJ2-7; clone size: NA; CDR3 DNA: TGTGCCAGCAGCTTGGGGTACGAGCAGTACTTC; CDR3 protein: CASSLGYEQYF
V gene: TRBV6-5; D gene: TRBD1; J gene: TRBJ1-1; clone size: NA; CDR3 DNA: TGTGCCAGCAGTTACTGGAGACAGGGGGCTGGTGAAGCTTTCTTT; CDR3 protein: CASSYWRQGAGEAFF
V gene: TRBV2; D gene: NA; J gene: TRBJ2-2; clone size: NA; CDR3 DNA: TGTGCCAGCAGCGAACGACAGGCGAACACCGGGGAGCTGTTTTTT; CDR3 protein: CASSERQANTGELFF
V gene: TRBV6-4; D gene: NA; J gene: TRBJ2-2; clone size: NA; CDR3 DNA: TGTGCCAGCGAAGACGGGCCAGGGTCCGGGGAGCTGTTTTTT; CDR3 protein: CASEDGPGSGELFF
V gene: TRBV5-3; D gene: NA; J gene: TRBJ1-1; clone size: NA; CDR3 DNA: TGTGCCAGAAGCTTGGCAGGGTCCCCCGAGAAAGCTTTCTTT; CDR3 protein: CARSLAGSPEKAFF
V gene: TRBV4-3; D gene: NA; J gene: TRBJ2-4; clone size: once; CDR3 DNA: TGCGCCAGCAGCCAAGCCCGGGACAAGGCCAAAAACATTCAGTACTTC; CDR3 protein: CASSQARDKAKNIQYF
V gene: TRBV7-2; D gene: NA; J gene: TRBJ2-2; clone size: NA; CDR3 DNA: TGTGCCAGCAGCAATTCAGCCGGGGAGCTGTTTTTT; CDR3 protein: CASSNSAGELFF
V gene: TRBV27; D gene: NA; J gene: TRBJ2-6; clone size: NA; CDR3 DNA: TGTGCCAGCAGTTCCTCGTTCAGGGTTACCTTCAACTCTGGGGCCAACGTCCTGACTTTC; CDR3 protein: CASSSSFRVTFNSGANVLTF
V gene: TRBV2; D gene: NA; J gene: TRBJ1-3; clone size: NA; CDR3 DNA: TGTGCCAGCAGTGAGCCTAACGGGCTAAGCTCTGGAAACACCATATATTTT; CDR3 protein: CASSEPNGLSSGNTIYF
V gene: TRBV4-1; D gene: NA; J gene: TRBJ2-1; clone size: once; CDR3 DNA: TGCGCCAGCAGCCAAGATCCTTGGGGGGAATGGTTCTTC; CDR3 protein: CASSQDPWGEWFF
V gene: TRBV27; D gene: TRBD2; J gene: TRBJ2-1; clone size: NA; CDR3 DNA: TGTGCCAGCAGTTTATCAACCCCTAGCGGGGGGGCCGTGCAGTTCTTC; CDR3 protein: CASSLSTPSGGAVQFF
V gene: TRBV3-1/TRBV3-2; D gene: TRBD2; J gene: TRBJ2-6; clone size: NA; CDR3 DNA: TGTGCCAGCAGCCTGGGACTAGCGGGGACCTCTGGGGCCAACGTCCTGACTTTC; CDR3 protein: CASSLGLAGTSGANVLTF
V gene: TRBV2; D gene: TRBD1; J gene: TRBJ1-2; clone size: NA; CDR3 DNA: TGTGCCACCCTCCGGGACAGGGGAGGCCCCCGTAGTAAGGGCTACACCTTC; CDR3 protein: CATLRDRGGPRSKGYTF
V gene: TRBV7-8; D gene: NA; J gene: TRBJ2-7; clone size: NA; CDR3 DNA: TGTGCCAGCAGCATCACCAGCGGCGAGCAGTACTTC; CDR3 protein: CASSITSGEQYF
V gene: TRBV18; D gene: TRBD1; J gene: TRBJ1-2; clone size: NA; CDR3 DNA: TGTGCCAGCTCATCGAGACAGGGGGTCTATGGCTACACCTTC; CDR3 protein: CASSSRQGVYGYTF
V gene: TRBV3-1/TRBV3-2; D gene: NA; J gene: TRBJ1-6; clone size: NA; CDR3 DNA: TGTGCCAGCAGCCAAGATCGGTACATTAATTCACCCCTCCACTTT; CDR3 protein: CASSQDRYINSPLHF
V gene: TRBV19; D gene: TRBD1; J gene: TRBJ1-2; clone size: NA; CDR3 DNA: TGTGCCAGTAGTACCTCCGGGACAGGAACCTATGGCTACACCTTC; CDR3 protein: CASSTSGTGTYGYTF
V gene: TRBV19; D gene: TRBD2; J gene: TRBJ2-3; clone size: NA; CDR3 DNA: TGTGCCAGTGGGACTAGCGGGAGAGGAGATACGCAGTATTTT; CDR3 protein: CASGTSGRGDTQYF
V gene: TRBV10-2; D gene: NA; J gene: TRBJ1-6; clone size: NA; CDR3 DNA: TGCGCCAGCAACAAGGAGACTTATAATTCACCCCTCCACTTT; CDR3 protein: CASNKETYNSPLHF
V gene: TRBV4-1; D gene: NA; J gene: TRBJ1-4; clone size: NA; CDR3 DNA: TGCGCCAGCAGCCAAGGCCACGGTACTAATGAAAAACTGTTTTTT; CDR3 protein: CASSQGHGTNEKLFF
V gene: TRBV10-3; D gene: NA; J gene: TRBJ1-1; clone size: NA; CDR3 DNA: TGTGCCATCAGTGAGTCCGGCCCTTTAGGCACTGAAGCTTTCTTT; CDR3 protein: CAISESGPLGTEAFF
V gene: TRBV28; D gene: NA; J gene: TRBJ1-5; clone size: NA; CDR3 DNA: TGTGCCAGCACTAGCCCCCAGGGAGGGTATCAGCCCCAGCATTTT; CDR3 protein: CASTSPQGGYQPQHF